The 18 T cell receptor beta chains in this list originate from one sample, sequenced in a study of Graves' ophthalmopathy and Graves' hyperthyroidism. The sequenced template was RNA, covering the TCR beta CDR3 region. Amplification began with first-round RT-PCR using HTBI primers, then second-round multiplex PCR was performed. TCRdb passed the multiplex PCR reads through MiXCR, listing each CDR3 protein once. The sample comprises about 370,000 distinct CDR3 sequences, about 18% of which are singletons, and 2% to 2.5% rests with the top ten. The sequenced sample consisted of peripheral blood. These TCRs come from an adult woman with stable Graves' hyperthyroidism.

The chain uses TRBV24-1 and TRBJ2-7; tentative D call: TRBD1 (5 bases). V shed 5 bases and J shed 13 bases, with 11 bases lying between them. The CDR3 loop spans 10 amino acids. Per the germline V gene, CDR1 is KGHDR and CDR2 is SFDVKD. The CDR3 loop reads CATSVAGIYF. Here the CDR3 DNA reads TGTGCCACCAGTGTTGCAGGGATATACTTC.

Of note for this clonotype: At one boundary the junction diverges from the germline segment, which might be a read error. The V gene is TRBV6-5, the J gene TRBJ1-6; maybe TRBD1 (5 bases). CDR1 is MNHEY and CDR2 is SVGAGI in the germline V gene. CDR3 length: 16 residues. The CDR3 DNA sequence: TGTGCCAGCAGTTACTCCCCAGGGACTAATAATTCACCCCCCCACTTT. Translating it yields CASSYSPGTNNSPPHF.

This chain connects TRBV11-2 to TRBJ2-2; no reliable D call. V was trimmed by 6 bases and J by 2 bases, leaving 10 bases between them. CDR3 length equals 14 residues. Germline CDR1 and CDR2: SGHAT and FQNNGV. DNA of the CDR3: TGTGCCAGCAGGACCTTCACAAACACCGGGGAGCTGTTTTTT. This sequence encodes CASRTFTNTGELFF. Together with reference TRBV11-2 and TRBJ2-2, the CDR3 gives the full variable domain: EAGVAQSPRYKIIEKRQSVAFWCNPISGHATLYWYQQILGQGPKLLIQFQNNGVVDDSQLPKDRFSAERLKGVDSTLKIQPAKLEDSAVYLCASRTFTNTGELFFGEGSRLTVL.

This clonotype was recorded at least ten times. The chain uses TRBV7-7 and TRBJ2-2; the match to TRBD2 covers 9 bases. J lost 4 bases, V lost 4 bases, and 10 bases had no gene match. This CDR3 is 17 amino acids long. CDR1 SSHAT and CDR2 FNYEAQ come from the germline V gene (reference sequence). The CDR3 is CASSSQSSGRGTGELFF. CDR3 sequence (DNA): TGTGCCAGCAGCTCGCAAAGTAGCGGGAGAGGCACCGGGGAGCTGTTTTTT. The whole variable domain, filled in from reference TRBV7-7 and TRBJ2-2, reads GAGVSQSPRYKVTKRGQDVTLRCDPISSHATLYWYQQALGQGPEFLTYFNYEAQPDKSGLPSDRFSAERPEGSISTLTIQRTEQRDSAMYRCASSSQSSGRGTGELFFGEGSRLTVL.

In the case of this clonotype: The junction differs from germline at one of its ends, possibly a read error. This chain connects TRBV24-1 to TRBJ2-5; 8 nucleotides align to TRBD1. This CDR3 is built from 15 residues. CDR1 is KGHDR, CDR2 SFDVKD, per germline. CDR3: CTTSDLQGAGETQYF. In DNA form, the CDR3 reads TGTACCACCAGTGATCTCCAGGGGGCTGGGGAGACCCAGTACTTC.

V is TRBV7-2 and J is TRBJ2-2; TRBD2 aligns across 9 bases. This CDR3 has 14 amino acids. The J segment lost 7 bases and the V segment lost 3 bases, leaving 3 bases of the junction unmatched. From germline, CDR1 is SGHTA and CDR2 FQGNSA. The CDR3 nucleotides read TGTGCCAGCAGCTTTAGCGGGAGAAACGGGGAGCTGTTTTTT. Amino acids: CASSFSGRNGELFF.

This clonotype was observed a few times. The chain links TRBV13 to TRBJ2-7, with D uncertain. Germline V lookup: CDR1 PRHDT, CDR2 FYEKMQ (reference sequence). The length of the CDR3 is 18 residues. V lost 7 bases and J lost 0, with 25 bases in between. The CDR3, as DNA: TGTGCCAGCACCTCCTCCGGCCTCGGAACTGTCAGCTCCTACGAGCAGTACTTC. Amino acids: CASTSSGLGTVSSYEQYF.

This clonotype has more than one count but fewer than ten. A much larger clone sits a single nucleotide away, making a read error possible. The CDR3 DNA reads TGCAGCGTGTTAGGGAGGGCCTCAACCTACGAGCAGTACTTC. Translating gives CSVLGRASTYEQYF. The genes are TRBV29-1 and TRBJ2-7; 7 positions match TRBD2. Germline values: CDR1 SQVTM, CDR2 ANQGSEA. Trimming removed 6 bases from V and 2 bases from J; junction bases left unmatched: 10. The CDR3 totals 14 residues.

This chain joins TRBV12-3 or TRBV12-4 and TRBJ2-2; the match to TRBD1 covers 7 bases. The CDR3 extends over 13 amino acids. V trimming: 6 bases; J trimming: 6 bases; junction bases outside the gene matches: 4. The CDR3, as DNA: TGTGCCAGCAGGACAGGGCTTTCCGGGGAGCTGTTTTTT. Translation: CASRTGLSGELFF.

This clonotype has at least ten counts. Here the CDR3 reads CASSLGGSGAYEQYF. CDR3 nucleotides: TGCGCCAGCAGCTTGGGCGGGTCGGGAGCCTACGAGCAGTACTTC. The chain recombines TRBV5-1 with TRBJ2-7; TRBD2 might be the D (6 bases). The CDR3 covers 15 residues. Trimming stripped 0 bases from V and 2 bases from J, with 12 bases between. Per the germline V gene, CDR1 is SGHRS and CDR2 is YFSETQ.

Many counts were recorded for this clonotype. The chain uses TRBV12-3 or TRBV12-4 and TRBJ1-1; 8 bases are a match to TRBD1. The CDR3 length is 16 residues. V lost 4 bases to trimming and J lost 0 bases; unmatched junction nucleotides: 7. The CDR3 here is CASSSPGGALNTEAFF. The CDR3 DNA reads TGTGCCAGCAGTTCCCCAGGGGGCGCATTGAACACTGAAGCTTTCTTT.

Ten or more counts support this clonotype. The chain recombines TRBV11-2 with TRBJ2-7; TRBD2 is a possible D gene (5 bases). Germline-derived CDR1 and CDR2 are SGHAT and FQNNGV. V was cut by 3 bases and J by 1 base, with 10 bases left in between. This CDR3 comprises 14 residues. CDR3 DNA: TGTGCCAGCAGCTTTCCGGGGTCTTCCTACGAGCAGTACTTC. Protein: CASSFPGSSYEQYF.

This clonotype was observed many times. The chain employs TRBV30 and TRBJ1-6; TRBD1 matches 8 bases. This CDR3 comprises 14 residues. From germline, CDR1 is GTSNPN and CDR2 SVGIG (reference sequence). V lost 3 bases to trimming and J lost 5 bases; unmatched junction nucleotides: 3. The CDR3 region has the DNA TGTGCCTGGAGGGGACAGGCGGATAATTCACCCCTCCACTTT. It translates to CAWRGQADNSPLHF.

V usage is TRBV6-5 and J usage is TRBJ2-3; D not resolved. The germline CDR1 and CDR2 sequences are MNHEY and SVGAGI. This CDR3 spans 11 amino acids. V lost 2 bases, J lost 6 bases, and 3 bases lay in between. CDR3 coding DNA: TGTGCCAGCAGTTACGAGGATACGCAGTATTTT. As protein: CASSYEDTQYF.

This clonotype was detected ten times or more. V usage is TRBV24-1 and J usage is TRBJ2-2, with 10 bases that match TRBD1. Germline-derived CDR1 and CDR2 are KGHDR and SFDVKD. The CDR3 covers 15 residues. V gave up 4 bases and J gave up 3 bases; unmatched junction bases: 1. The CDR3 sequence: CATSEGQGYTGELFF. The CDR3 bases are TGTGCCACCAGTGAGGGACAGGGGTACACCGGGGAGCTGTTTTTT.

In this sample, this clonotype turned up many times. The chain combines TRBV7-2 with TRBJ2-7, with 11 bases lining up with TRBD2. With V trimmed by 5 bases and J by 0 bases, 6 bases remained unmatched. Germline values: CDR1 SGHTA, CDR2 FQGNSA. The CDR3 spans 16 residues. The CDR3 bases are TGTGCCAGCAGCAGAATTCTAGCGGGAGGCTCCTACGAGCAGTACTTC. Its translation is CASSRILAGGSYEQYF. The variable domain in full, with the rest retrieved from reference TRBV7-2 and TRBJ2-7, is GAGVSQSPSNKVTEKGKDVELRCDPISGHTALYWYRQSLGQGLEFLIYFQGNSAPDKSGLPSDRFSAERTGGSVSTLTIQRTQQEDSAVYLCASSRILAGGSYEQYFGPGTRLTVT.

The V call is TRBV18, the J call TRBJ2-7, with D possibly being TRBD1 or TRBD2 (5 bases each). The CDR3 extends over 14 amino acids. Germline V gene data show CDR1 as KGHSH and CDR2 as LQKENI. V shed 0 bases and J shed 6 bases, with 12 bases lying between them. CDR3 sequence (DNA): TGTGCCAGCTCACCACCGAGGACAAGCGGCGAGCAGTACTTC. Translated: CASSPPRTSGEQYF.

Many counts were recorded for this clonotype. CDR3 protein: CASSLPSGRATYEQYF. The CDR3 DNA reads TGTGCCAGCAGTTTACCAAGCGGGAGGGCGACCTACGAGCAGTACTTC. This chain joins TRBV28 and TRBJ2-7; TRBD2 agrees at 10 bases. Trimming took 2 bases from V and 2 from J; bases not matched to a gene: 6. From germline, CDR1 is MDHEN and CDR2 SYDVKM. This CDR3 region has 16 residues.